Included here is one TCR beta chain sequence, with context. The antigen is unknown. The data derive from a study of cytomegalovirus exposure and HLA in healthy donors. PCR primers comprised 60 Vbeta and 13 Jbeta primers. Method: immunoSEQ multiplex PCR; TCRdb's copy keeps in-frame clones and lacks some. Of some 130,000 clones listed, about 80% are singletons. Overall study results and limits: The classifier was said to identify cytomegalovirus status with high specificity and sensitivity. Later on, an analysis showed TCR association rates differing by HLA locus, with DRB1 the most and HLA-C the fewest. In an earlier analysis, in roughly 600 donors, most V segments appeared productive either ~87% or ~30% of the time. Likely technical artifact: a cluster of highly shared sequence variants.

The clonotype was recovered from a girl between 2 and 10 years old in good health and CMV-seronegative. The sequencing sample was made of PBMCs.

Written as DNA, the CDR3 is TGTGCCAGTAGTACCTGGACGGCTGACAGCACTGAAGCTTTCTTT. Translation gives CASSTWTADSTEAFF. This chain joins TRBV19 and TRBJ1-1; D is possibly TRBD1 (5 bases). V was clipped by 4 bases and J by 4 bases, with 16 bases between them. Per the germline V gene, CDR1 is LNHDA and CDR2 is SQIVND (reference sequence). The CDR3 extends over 15 amino acids.